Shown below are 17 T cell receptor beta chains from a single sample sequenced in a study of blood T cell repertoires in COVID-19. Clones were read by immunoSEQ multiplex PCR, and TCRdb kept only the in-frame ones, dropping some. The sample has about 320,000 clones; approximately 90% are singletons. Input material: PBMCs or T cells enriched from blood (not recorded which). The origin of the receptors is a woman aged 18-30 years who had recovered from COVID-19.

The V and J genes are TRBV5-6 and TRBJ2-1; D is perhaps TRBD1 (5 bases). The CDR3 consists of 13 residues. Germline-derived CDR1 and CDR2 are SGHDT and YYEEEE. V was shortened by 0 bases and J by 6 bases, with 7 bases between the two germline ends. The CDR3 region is CASSLEGSNEQFF. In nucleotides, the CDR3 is TGTGCCAGCAGCTTGGAGGGGTCCAATGAGCAGTTCTTC. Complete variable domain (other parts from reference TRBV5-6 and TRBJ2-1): DAGVTQSPTHLIKTRGQQVTLRCSPKSGHDTVSWYQQALGQGPQFIFQYYEEEERQRGNFPDRFSGHQFPNYSSELNVNALLLGDSALYLCASSLEGSNEQFFGPGTRLTVL.

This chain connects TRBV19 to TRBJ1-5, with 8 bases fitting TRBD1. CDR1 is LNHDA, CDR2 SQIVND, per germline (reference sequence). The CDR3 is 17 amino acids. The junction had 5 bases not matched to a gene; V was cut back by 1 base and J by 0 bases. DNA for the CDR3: TGTGCCAGTAGTATAGGCAGGGGGCAAGGTAGCAATCAGCCCCAGCATTTT. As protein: CASSIGRGQGSNQPQHF.

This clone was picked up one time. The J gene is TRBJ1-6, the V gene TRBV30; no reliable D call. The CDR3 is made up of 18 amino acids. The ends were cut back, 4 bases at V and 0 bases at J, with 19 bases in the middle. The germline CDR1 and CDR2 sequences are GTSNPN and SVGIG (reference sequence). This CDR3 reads CAWNREKGRSSYNSPLHF. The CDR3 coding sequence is TGTGCCTGGAATAGGGAGAAGGGCAGGAGCTCCTATAATTCACCCCTCCACTTT.

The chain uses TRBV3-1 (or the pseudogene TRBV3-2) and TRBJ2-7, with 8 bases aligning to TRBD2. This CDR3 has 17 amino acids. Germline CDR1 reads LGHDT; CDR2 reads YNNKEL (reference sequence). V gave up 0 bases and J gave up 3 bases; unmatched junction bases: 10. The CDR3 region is CASSQDKLAAVNYEQYF. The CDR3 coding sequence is TGTGCCAGCAGCCAAGATAAACTAGCGGCCGTCAACTACGAGCAGTACTTC.

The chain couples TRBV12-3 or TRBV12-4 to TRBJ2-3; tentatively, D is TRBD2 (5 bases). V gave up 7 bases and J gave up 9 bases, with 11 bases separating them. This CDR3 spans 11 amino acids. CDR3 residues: CASNHGGTQYF. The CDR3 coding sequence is TGTGCCAGCAACCACGGCGGGACGCAGTATTTT.

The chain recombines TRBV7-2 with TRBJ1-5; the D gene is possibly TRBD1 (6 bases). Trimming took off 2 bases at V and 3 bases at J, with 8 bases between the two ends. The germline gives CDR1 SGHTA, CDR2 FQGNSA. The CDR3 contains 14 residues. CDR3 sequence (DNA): TGTGCCAGCAGCTTACGGACAGACAATCAGCCCCAGCATTTT. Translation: CASSLRTDNQPQHF. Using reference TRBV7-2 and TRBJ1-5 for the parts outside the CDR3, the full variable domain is GAGVSQSPSNKVTEKGKDVELRCDPISGHTALYWYRQSLGQGLEFLIYFQGNSAPDKSGLPSDRFSAERTGGSVSTLTIQRTQQEDSAVYLCASSLRTDNQPQHFGDGTRLSIL.

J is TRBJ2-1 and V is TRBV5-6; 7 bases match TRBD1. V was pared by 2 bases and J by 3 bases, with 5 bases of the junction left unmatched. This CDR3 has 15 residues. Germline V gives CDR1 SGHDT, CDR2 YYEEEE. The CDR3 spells CASSLGGAGYNEQFF. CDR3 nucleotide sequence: TGTGCCAGCAGCTTAGGGGGCGCGGGCTACAATGAGCAGTTCTTC.

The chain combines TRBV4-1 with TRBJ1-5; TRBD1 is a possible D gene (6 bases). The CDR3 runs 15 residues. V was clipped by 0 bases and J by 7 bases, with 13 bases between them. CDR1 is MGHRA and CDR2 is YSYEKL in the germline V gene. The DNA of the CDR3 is TGCGCCAGCAGCCAAGAGGGAGGGGGGCGCCAGCCCCAGCATTTT. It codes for CASSQEGGGRQPQHF.

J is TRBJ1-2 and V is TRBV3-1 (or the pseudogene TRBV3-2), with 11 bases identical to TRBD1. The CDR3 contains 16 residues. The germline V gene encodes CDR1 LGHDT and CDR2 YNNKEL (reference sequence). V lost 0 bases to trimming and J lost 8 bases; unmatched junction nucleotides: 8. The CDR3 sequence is CASSQEDRGRVRGYTF. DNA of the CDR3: TGTGCCAGCAGCCAAGAGGACAGGGGGCGCGTTCGCGGCTACACCTTC.

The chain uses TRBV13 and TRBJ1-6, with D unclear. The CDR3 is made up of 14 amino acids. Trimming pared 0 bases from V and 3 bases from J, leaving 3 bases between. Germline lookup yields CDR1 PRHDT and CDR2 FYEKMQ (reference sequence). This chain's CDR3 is CASSLGSYNSPLHF. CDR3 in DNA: TGTGCCAGCAGCTTAGGCAGCTATAATTCACCCCTCCACTTT.

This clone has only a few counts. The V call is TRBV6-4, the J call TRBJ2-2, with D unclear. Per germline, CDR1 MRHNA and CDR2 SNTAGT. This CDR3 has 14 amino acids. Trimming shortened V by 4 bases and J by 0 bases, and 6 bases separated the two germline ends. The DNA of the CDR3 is TGTGCCAGCAGTGTGGGCCCGAACACCGGGGAGCTGTTTTTT. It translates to CASSVGPNTGELFF.

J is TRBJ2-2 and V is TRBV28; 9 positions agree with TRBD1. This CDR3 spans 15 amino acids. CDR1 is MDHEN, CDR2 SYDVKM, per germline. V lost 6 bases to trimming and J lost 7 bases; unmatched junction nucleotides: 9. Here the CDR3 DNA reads TGTGCCAGCAGCTTACAGGGGGCCGCTGGCGGGGAGCTGTTTTTT. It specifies CASSLQGAAGGELFF.

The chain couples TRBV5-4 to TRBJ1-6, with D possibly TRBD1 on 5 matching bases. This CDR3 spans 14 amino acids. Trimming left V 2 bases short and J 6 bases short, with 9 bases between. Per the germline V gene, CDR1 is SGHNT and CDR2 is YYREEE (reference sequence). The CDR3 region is CASSFSGGNSPLHF. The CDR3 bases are TGTGCCAGCAGCTTCAGCGGGGGTAATTCACCCCTCCACTTT.

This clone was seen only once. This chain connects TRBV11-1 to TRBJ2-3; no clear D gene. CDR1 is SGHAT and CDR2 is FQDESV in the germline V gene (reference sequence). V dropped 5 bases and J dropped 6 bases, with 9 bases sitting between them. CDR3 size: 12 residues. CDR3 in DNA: TGTGCCAGCAGCCTCCTAATGGATACGCAGTATTTT. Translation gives CASSLLMDTQYF.

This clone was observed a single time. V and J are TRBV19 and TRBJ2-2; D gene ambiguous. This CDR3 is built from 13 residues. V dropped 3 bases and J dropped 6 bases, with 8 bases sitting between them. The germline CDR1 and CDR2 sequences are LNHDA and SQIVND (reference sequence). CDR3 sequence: CASSITSAGELFF. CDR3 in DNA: TGTGCCAGTAGTATTACTTCGGCCGGGGAGCTGTTTTTT.

In nucleotides, the CDR3 is TGCGCCAGCAGCTTCTCCGGGGATGACACTGAAGCTTTCTTT. This translates into CASSFSGDDTEAFF. The chain employs TRBV5-1 and TRBJ1-1; D not resolved. CDR3 length: 14 amino acids. V lost 2 bases and J 3 bases, leaving 11 bases between the germline ends. The germline gives CDR1 SGHRS, CDR2 YFSETQ.

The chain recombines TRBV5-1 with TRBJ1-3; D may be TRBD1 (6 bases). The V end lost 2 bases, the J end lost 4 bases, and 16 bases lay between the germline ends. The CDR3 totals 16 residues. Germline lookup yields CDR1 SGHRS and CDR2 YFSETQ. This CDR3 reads CASSFLQGSSGNTIYF. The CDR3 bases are TGCGCCAGCAGCTTCTTACAGGGATCTTCCGGAAACACCATATATTTT.